A selection of T cell receptor beta chains follows, all from one sample in a study of T cell responses to AZD1222 COVID-19 vaccine. The method was immunoSEQ multiplex PCR; TCRdb's version includes in-frame clones alone and lacks a portion of them. The sample lists 150,000 to 200,000 clones, approximately 90% occurring once. This material consisted of peripheral blood, taken on day 0 of AZD1222 vaccination. The receptor source for this set is an adult in good health. CDR3s include the opening cysteine and the closing phenylalanine or tryptophan. D genes are given only for firm matches. Rows may omit the clone size; those that give it use once, few, many or a size class.

TRBJ2-2	TRBV6-5	-	-	CASSYSILLDAGELFF	TGTGCCAGCAGTTACTCGATACTACTGGACGCCGGGGAGCTGTTTTTT
TRBJ2-3	TRBV13	-	-	CASSGRGSLFGPDTQYF	TGTGCCAGCAGCGGCCGGGGATCATTATTCGGTCCGGATACGCAGTATTTT
TRBJ2-4	TRBV4-2	once	TRBD1	CASSRDRGDIQYF	TGTGCCAGCAGCCGAGACAGGGGGGACATTCAGTACTTC
TRBJ2-3	TRBV3-1/TRBV3-2	once	TRBD2	CASSQAGGTQYF	TGTGCCAGCAGCCAAGCGGGGGGTACGCAGTATTTT
TRBJ2-5	TRBV18	-	TRBD1	CASSPSTGGMETQYF	TGTGCCAGCTCACCAAGTACAGGGGGCATGGAGACCCAGTACTTC
TRBJ1-1	TRBV9	-	-	CASSVEEGWVQTEAFF	TGTGCCAGCAGCGTAGAGGAGGGGTGGGTGCAGACTGAAGCTTTCTTT
TRBJ1-2	TRBV6-5	-	-	CASSYSGLANYGYTF	TGTGCCAGCAGTTACTCTGGACTAGCTAACTATGGCTACACCTTC
TRBJ1-2	TRBV4-2	-	TRBD1	CASSPVGDRVWSYTF	TGTGCCAGCAGCCCGGTGGGAGACAGGGTATGGAGCTACACCTTC
TRBJ2-7	TRBV11-2	-	-	CASSFRGQYF	TGTGCCAGCAGCTTTAGAGGGCAGTACTTC
TRBJ2-2	TRBV30	-	-	CAWAKSSNTGELFF	TGTGCCTGGGCTAAGAGCTCGAACACCGGGGAGCTGTTTTTT
TRBJ2-1	TRBV5-4	-	-	CASSTGVGGPYNEQFF	TGTGCCAGCAGTACGGGGGTGGGGGGCCCCTACAATGAGCAGTTCTTC
TRBJ2-7	TRBV5-4	once	-	CASRRASTYEQYF	TGTGCCAGCAGGCGCGCCAGTACCTACGAGCAGTACTTC
TRBJ2-3	TRBV5-5	once	-	CASSFNKGTDTQYF	TGTGCCAGCAGCTTTAACAAGGGCACAGATACGCAGTATTTT
TRBJ2-1	TRBV9	once	TRBD2	CASSPSGASGGPGNEQFF	TGTGCCAGCAGCCCATCGGGGGCGAGCGGGGGGCCGGGGAATGAGCAGTTCTTC
TRBJ1-2	TRBV4-3	-	-	CASSQGAGPRDGYTF	TGCGCCAGCAGCCAGGGAGCCGGGCCCCGCGATGGCTACACCTTC
TRBJ1-5	TRBV4-1	-	-	CASSSRPHSNQPQHF	TGCGCCAGCAGCTCACGCCCCCATAGCAATCAGCCCCAGCATTTT
TRBJ2-3	TRBV12-3/TRBV12-4	-	-	CASSRGTAIRNF	TGTGCCAGCAGTCGCGGGACTGCCATCCGAAATTTT
TRBJ2-6	TRBV19	-	-	CASSTGMSGGANVLTF	TGTGCCAGTAGTACAGGGATGTCGGGGGGGGCCAACGTCCTGACTTTC
TRBJ2-4	TRBV5-6	-	TRBD2	CASSFRASGSLAKNIQYF	TGTGCCAGCAGCTTCAGGGCTAGCGGGAGCCTAGCCAAAAACATTCAGTACTTC
TRBJ2-3	TRBV4-2	-	TRBD2	CASSQEVLAGKDTQYF	TGTGCCAGCAGCCAAGAGGTACTAGCGGGTAAAGATACGCAGTATTTT
TRBJ1-1	TRBV5-1	-	TRBD1	CASSTDRGLDTEAFF	TGCGCCAGCAGCACGGACAGGGGGCTGGACACTGAAGCTTTCTTT
TRBJ1-2	TRBV6-1	once	-	CASSPHRASNYGYTF	TGTGCCAGCAGTCCACACAGGGCTTCTAACTATGGCTACACCTTC
TRBJ1-4	TRBV6-4	-	TRBD1	CASSQDREHEKLFF	TGTGCCAGCAGTCAGGACAGGGAACACGAAAAACTGTTTTTT
TRBJ2-6	TRBV11-2	-	-	CASSLDRTSGANVLTF	TGTGCCAGCAGCTTAGACCGGACCTCTGGGGCCAACGTCCTGACTTTC
TRBJ2-1	TRBV3-1/TRBV3-2	-	-	CASSPPRWKSSYNEQFF	TGTGCCAGCAGCCCCCCTCGGTGGAAGAGCTCCTACAATGAGCAGTTCTTC
TRBJ1-1	TRBV7-3	-	-	CASSRDLNTEAFF	TGTGCCAGCAGTAGGGATCTGAACACTGAAGCTTTCTTT
TRBJ1-2	TRBV14	-	-	CASSLEGRLNYGYTF	TGTGCCAGCAGCCTAGAGGGACGGTTAAACTATGGCTACACCTTC